The subject of this entry is one T cell receptor (beta chain). The antigen is not known. The sample originates from a study of cytomegalovirus exposure and HLA in healthy donors. Study results and limitations: Donors belonging to an Asian-associated ancestry cluster reportedly showed fewer N-insertions in productive TCRs than the roughly 670-donor mean, according to what a later analysis found. Usually a TCR sequence was rare, but some public TCRs were found in many donors.

The donors gave bone marrow, and they were healthy. Primers: 60 Vbeta forward and 13 Jbeta reverse. Repertoires were generated with immunoSEQ multiplex PCR, while TCRdb's copy carries only in-frame clones and drops some. The sample totals about 88,000 clones. The clonotype was recovered from a girl aged 5 to 17 in good health and CMV-seropositive. Material for sequencing was PBMCs.

CDR3 nucleotides: TGTGCCAGCAGCTCGGGACTAGCGCCCCAAGAGACCCAGTACTTC. Its protein product is CASSSGLAPQETQYF. The V and J genes are TRBV7-8 and TRBJ2-5; TRBD2 matches at 10 bases. The CDR3 consists of 15 residues. Germline V gene data show CDR1 as SGHVS and CDR2 as FQNEAQ. V gave up 4 bases and J gave up 1 base; unmatched junction bases: 3.